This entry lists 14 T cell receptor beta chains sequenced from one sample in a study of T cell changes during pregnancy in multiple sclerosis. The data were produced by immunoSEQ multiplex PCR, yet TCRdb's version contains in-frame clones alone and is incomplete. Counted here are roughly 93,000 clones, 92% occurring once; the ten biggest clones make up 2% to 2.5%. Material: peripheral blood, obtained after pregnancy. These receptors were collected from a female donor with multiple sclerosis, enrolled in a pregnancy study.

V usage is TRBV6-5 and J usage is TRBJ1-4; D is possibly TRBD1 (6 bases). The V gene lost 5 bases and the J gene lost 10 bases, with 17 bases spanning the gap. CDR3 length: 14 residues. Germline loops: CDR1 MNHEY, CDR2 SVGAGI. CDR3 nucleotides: TGTGCCAGCAGTGTAACCGGGACAAGGGGAAAACTGTTTTTT. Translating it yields CASSVTGTRGKLFF.

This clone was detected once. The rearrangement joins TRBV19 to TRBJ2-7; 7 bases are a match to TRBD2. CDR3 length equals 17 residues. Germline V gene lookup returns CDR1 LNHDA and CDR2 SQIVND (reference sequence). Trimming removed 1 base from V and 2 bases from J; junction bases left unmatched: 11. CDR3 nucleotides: TGTGCCAGTAGTATAGGATTGGGAGGGGTTGGGACCTACGAGCAGTACTTC. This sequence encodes CASSIGLGGVGTYEQYF.

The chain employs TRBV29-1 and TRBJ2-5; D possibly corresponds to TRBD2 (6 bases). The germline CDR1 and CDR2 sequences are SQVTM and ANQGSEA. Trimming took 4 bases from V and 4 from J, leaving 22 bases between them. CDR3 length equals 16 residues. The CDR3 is CSVAGVDGGVLETQYF. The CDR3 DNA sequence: TGCAGCGTTGCGGGGGTTGACGGAGGGGTGTTAGAGACCCAGTACTTC.

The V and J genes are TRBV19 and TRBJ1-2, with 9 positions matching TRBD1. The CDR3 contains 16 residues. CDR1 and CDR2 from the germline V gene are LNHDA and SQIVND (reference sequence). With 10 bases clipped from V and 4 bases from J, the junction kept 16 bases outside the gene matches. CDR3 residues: CATPLPRTGEVYGYTF. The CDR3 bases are TGTGCCACCCCCCTTCCCCGGACAGGGGAAGTCTATGGCTACACCTTC.

The CDR3 loop is CASGLPLGQGPDTQYF. In DNA, the CDR3 is TGTGCTAGTGGTTTGCCGCTTGGACAGGGACCAGATACGCAGTATTTT. V usage is TRBV12-5 and J usage is TRBJ2-3; 8 nucleotides match TRBD1. V lost 2 bases and J lost 4; bases outside the gene matches: 8. There are 16 residues in the CDR3. Germline V gene lookup returns CDR1 LGHNT and CDR2 FRNRAP.

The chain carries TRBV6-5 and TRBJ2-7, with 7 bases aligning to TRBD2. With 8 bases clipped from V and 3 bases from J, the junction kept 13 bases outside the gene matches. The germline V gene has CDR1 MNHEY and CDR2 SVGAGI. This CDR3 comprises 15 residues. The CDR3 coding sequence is TGTGCCAGCGGAAGTCCCAAGGCGGGAGTCTACGAGCAGTACTTC. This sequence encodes CASGSPKAGVYEQYF.

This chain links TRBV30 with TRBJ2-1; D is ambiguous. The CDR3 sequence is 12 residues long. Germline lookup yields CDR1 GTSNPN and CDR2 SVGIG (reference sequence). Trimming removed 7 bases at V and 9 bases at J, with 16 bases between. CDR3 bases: TGTGCCTCCCGACGGGTAGCCGGTGAGCAGTTCTTC. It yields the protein CASRRVAGEQFF.

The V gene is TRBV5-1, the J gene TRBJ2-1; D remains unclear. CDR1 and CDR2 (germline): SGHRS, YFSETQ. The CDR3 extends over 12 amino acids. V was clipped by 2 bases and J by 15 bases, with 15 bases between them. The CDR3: CASSFPDGSGFF. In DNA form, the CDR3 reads TGCGCCAGCAGCTTCCCTGACGGGTCCGGGTTCTTC.

CDR3 in DNA: TGTGCCAGCTCACCGGGACAGAACACTGAAGCTTTCTTT. Translating gives CASSPGQNTEAFF. The chain carries TRBV18 and TRBJ1-1, with D possibly being TRBD1 (6 bases). The V and J ends lost 3 bases and 1 base respectively, with 6 bases between them. This CDR3 has 13 residues. CDR1 and CDR2 from the germline V gene are KGHSH and LQKENI. Drawing the rest from reference TRBV18 and TRBJ1-1, the complete variable domain is NAGVMQNPRHLVRRRGQEARLRCSPMKGHSHVYWYRQLPEEGLKFMVYLQKENIIDESGMPKERFSAEFPKEGPSILRIQQVVRGDSAAYFCASSPGQNTEAFFGQGTRLTVV.

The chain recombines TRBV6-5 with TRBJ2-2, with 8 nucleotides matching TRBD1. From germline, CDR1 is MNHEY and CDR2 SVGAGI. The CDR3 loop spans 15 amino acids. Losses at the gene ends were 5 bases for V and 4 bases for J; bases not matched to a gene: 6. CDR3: CASSRQGLATGELFF. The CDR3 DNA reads TGTGCCAGCAGTCGACAGGGGCTGGCCACCGGGGAGCTGTTTTTT.

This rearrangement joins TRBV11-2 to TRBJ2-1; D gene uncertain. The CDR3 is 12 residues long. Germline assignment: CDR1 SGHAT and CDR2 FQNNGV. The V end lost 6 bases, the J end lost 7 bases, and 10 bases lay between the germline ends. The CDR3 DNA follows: TGTGCCAGCAGATCATTGCAGAATGAGCAGTTCTTC. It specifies CASRSLQNEQFF. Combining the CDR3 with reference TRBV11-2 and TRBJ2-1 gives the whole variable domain EAGVAQSPRYKIIEKRQSVAFWCNPISGHATLYWYQQILGQGPKLLIQFQNNGVVDDSQLPKDRFSAERLKGVDSTLKIQPAKLEDSAVYLCASRSLQNEQFFGPGTRLTVL.

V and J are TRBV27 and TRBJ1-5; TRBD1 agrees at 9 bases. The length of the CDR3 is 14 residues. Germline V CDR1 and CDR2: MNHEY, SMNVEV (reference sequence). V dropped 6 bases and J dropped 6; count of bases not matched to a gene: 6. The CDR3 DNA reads TGTGCCAGCAGATCACAGGGGGCCGGTCAGCCCCAGCATTTT. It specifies CASRSQGAGQPQHF.

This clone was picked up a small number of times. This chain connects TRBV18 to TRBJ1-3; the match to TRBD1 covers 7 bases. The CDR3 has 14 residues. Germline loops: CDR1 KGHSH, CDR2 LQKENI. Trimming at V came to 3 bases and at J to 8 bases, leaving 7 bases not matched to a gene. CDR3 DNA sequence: TGTGCCAGCTCACCCAGGACAGGAGGGGACACCATATATTTT. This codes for CASSPRTGGDTIYF.

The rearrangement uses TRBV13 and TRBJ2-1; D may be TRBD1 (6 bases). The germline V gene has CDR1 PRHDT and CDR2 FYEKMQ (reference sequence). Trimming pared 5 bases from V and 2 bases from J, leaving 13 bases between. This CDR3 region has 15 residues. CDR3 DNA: TGTGCCAGCAGCACAACAGGGAATACCTACAATGAGCAGTTCTTC. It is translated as CASSTTGNTYNEQFF.